This TCR beta chain was found in a study of technical replicates of blood from a handful of donors (dated by TCRdb to 2016 to 2017). Libraries came from the immunoSEQ multiplex PCR assay. The source is immuneACCESS, and TCRdb retained only in-frame sequences with V and J called. Part of the clones is not carried over; for the studies checked, unresolved V genes explain less than half of this, and the remainder is unexplained. Here the sample has some 91,000 clones; 90% to 96% occur a single time. The ten largest clones represent approximately 0.22% of the sample. In the germline V gene, CDR1 corresponds to MDHEN and CDR2 to SYDVKM. V trim: 3 bases; J trim: 2 bases; unmatched bases: 13. Reading from cysteine to phenylalanine, the CDR3 counts 19 amino acids. Only CDR3 DNA is held: 57 bases, read in frame from base 1. With regard to this clone: Its specific antigen is unknown. No per-base quality is available; no much larger clone lies one base away.

The sample was T cells isolated from PBMCs. This receptor chain uses TRBV28 and TRBJ2-2; 9 middle bases align to TRBD1. The receptor's source is a human donor in good health. CDR3 protein: CASSFWGIRQGENTGELFF. In nucleotide form, the sequence is TGTGCCAGCAGTTTTTGGGGGATCAGACAGGGGGAAAACACCGGGGAGCTGTTTTTT.